The 10 T cell receptor beta chains below all came from one sample that was sequenced in a study of shared clonotypes between healthy human individuals. The table came from immunoSEQ multiplex PCR; TCRdb's copy has only in-frame clones and leaves some out. The table records roughly 2.6 million clones, 85% to 95% of them present only once. The material sequenced was naive CD4+ T cells sorted from blood. Subset indicated: CD45RA+ positively selected. The source of these receptors is a man between 18 and 35 years old in good health.

The table lists this clone with a count of one. The genes are TRBV5-4 and TRBJ2-3, with 7 nucleotides matching TRBD1. There are 15 residues in the CDR3. V was pared by 5 bases and J by 2 bases, with 8 bases of the junction left unmatched. In germline, CDR1 is SGHNT, CDR2 YYREEE (reference sequence). CDR3: CASRAAGGSTDTQYF. CDR3 in DNA: TGTGCCAGCAGGGCCGCAGGGGGTTCCACAGATACGCAGTATTTT.

This clone was seen a single time. The V and J genes are TRBV19 and TRBJ2-3; TRBD2 matches 9 bases. The CDR3 loop spans 15 amino acids. The junction had 6 bases not matched to a gene; V was cut back by 5 bases and J by 3 bases. Germline V gene data show CDR1 as LNHDA and CDR2 as SQIVND (reference sequence). The CDR3 loop is CASSDSGGPTDTQYF. CDR3 nucleotide sequence: TGTGCCAGTAGTGATAGCGGGGGACCTACAGATACGCAGTATTTT.

The chain carries TRBV7-2 and TRBJ2-5; D gene unclear. The V end lost 4 bases, the J end lost 0 bases, and 6 bases lay between the germline ends. CDR1 is SGHTA and CDR2 is FQGNSA in the germline V gene. The CDR3 spans 13 residues. CDR3 protein: CASSSVYQETQYF. In DNA form, the CDR3 reads TGTGCCAGCAGCTCTGTGTACCAAGAGACCCAGTACTTC.

As to this clone: In this CDR3 the conserved last residue, phenylalanine or tryptophan, is missing, so a read error is likely. The chain links TRBV9 to TRBJ2-7; possibly TRBD2 for D (6 bases). Between the trimmed V and J ends, which lost 5 bases and 6 bases, there was a span of 15 bases. The length of the CDR3 is 13 residues. Germline V gives CDR1 SGDLS, CDR2 YYNGEE. The CDR3 here is CASSTSTASEQYL. CDR3 nucleotides: TGTGCCAGCAGTACTAGCACGGCTTCCGAGCAGTACCTC.

The rearrangement joins TRBV7-2 to TRBJ2-5; tentatively, D is TRBD2 (6 bases). Germline V gene data show CDR1 as SGHTA and CDR2 as FQGNSA. V lost 5 bases, J lost 7 bases, and 11 bases lay in between. CDR3 length equals 12 residues. The chain's CDR3 is CASSLGEATQYF. The CDR3 coding sequence is TGTGCCAGCAGCCTAGGGGAGGCGACCCAGTACTTC. The whole variable domain, filled in from reference TRBV7-2 and TRBJ2-5, reads GAGVSQSPSNKVTEKGKDVELRCDPISGHTALYWYRQSLGQGLEFLIYFQGNSAPDKSGLPSDRFSAERTGGSVSTLTIQRTQQEDSAVYLCASSLGEATQYFGPGTRLLVL.

J is TRBJ2-2 and V is TRBV7-9; D gene unclear. The germline gives CDR1 SEHNR, CDR2 FQNEAQ (reference sequence). Trimming stripped 5 bases from V and 6 bases from J, with 7 bases between. The CDR3 runs 12 residues. The CDR3: CASSDVAGELFF. DNA for the CDR3: TGTGCCAGCAGCGACGTCGCCGGGGAGCTGTTTTTT.

The rearrangement uses TRBV6-1 and TRBJ1-1; D perhaps matches TRBD1 (5 bases). Trimming stripped 3 bases from V and 5 bases from J, with 13 bases between. Germline V gene lookup returns CDR1 MNHNS and CDR2 SASEGT. CDR3 length: 14 amino acids. The CDR3 region has the DNA TGTGCCAGCAGTGAGGGGCAGCCGGGGACTGAAGCTTTCTTT. Its translation is CASSEGQPGTEAFF.

This rearrangement joins TRBV4-1 to TRBJ2-6; D unclear. This CDR3 is built from 17 residues. V was clipped by 4 bases and J by 1 base, with 14 bases between them. Germline V lookup: CDR1 MGHRA, CDR2 YSYEKL. The CDR3 DNA is TGCGCCAGCAGCCGAGAGGTGTATGGGTCTGGGGCCAACGTCCTGACTTTC. Its protein is CASSREVYGSGANVLTF.

This chain uses TRBV10-3 with TRBJ1-4, with 9 bases lining up with TRBD1. There are 15 residues in the CDR3. J lost 7 bases, V lost 0 bases, and 3 bases had no gene match. Germline CDR1 and CDR2: ENHRY and SYGVKD. CDR3 sequence (DNA): TGTGCCATCAGTGAGTCGACAGGGGGAGCTGAAAAACTGTTTTTT. Translated: CAISESTGGAEKLFF.

The chain combines TRBV4-1 with TRBJ1-6; 8 positions agree with TRBD1. This CDR3 is 15 amino acids long. V was pared by 4 bases and J by 9 bases, with 8 bases of the junction left unmatched. Germline assignment: CDR1 MGHRA and CDR2 YSYEKL. CDR3 coding DNA: TGCGCCAGCAGCCCCCGACAGGGGATGGGTTCACCCCTCCACTTT. As protein: CASSPRQGMGSPLHF.